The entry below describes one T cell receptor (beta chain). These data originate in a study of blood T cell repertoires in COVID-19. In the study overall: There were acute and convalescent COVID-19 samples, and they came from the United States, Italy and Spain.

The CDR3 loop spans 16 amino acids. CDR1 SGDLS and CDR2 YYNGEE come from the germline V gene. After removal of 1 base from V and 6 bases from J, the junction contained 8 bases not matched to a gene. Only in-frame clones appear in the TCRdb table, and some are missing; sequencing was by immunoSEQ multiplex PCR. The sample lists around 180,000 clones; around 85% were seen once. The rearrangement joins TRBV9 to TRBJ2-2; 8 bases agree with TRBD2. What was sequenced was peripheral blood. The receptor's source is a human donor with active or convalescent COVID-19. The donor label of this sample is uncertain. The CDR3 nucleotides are TGTGCCAGCAGCGTATATGCGGGGGGTGGATCCGGGGAGCTGTTTTTT. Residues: CASSVYAGGGSGELFF.